This entry lists 12 T cell receptor beta chains sequenced from one sample in a study of OX40 agonist ivuxolimab in advanced cancers. Libraries were prepared by immunoSEQ multiplex PCR; TCRdb keeps only in-frame clonotypes and omits some of them. The data show 46,000 or so clones, roughly four fifths seen once. Sample: CD4+ or CD8+ T cells sorted from blood, taken in a trial of the OX40 agonist ivuxolimab. These receptors originate from an adult with an advanced solid tumor such as melanoma, head and neck, liver or kidney cancer.

This clone was detected a few times. This chain connects TRBV28 to TRBJ2-3; 12 bases align to TRBD1. The CDR3 is 17 residues long. V gave up 3 bases and J gave up 3 bases; unmatched junction bases: 7. From germline, CDR1 is MDHEN and CDR2 SYDVKM. The CDR3 protein is CASSFVGQGAGTDTQYF. In DNA form, the CDR3 reads TGTGCCAGCAGTTTCGTGGGACAGGGGGCGGGTACAGATACGCAGTATTTT.

The chain couples TRBV5-1 to TRBJ1-2; 7 positions match TRBD1. The ends lost 0 bases at V and 0 bases at J; junction bases unmatched: 5. This CDR3 is 16 amino acids long. Germline V gene data show CDR1 as SGHRS and CDR2 as YFSETQ. The CDR3 bases are TGCGCCAGCAGCTTGGTTCAGGGGGTCGCTAACTATGGCTACACCTTC. Translating gives CASSLVQGVANYGYTF.

The chain recombines TRBV21-1 with TRBJ2-1; the tabulated D call, TRBD2, remains unverified against the DNA. TRBV21-1 is designated a pseudogene. CDR3 size: 17 residues. CDR3 DNA sequence: TGTGCCAGCAGCATGCGGGGGGGGAAGCATGACTACAATGAGCAGTTCTTC. It translates to CASSMRGGKHDYNEQFF.

The CDR3 coding sequence is TGTGCCAGTAGGAACGATCGGGACAGTGTTGGCTACACCTTC. Amino acids: CASRNDRDSVGYTF. This chain links TRBV19 with TRBJ1-2; 7 nucleotides match TRBD1. CDR1 and CDR2 from the germline V gene are LNHDA and SQIVND (reference sequence). CDR3 length: 14 amino acids. The J segment lost 7 bases and the V segment lost 6 bases, leaving 11 bases of the junction unmatched.

The chain couples TRBV18 to TRBJ2-3, with a tentative D call TRBD2 (5 bases). From germline, CDR1 is KGHSH and CDR2 LQKENI. The CDR3 length is 15 residues. V was cut by 4 bases and J by 0 bases, with 11 bases left in between. CDR3 amino acids: CASSRVSDSTDTQYF. The CDR3 DNA sequence: TGTGCCAGCTCACGGGTTAGCGACAGCACAGATACGCAGTATTTT.

The V call is TRBV6-1, the J call TRBJ2-7; TRBD1 matches 9 bases. This CDR3 spans 14 amino acids. The junction had 12 bases not matched to a gene; V was cut back by 8 bases and J by 7 bases. Germline lookup yields CDR1 MNHNS and CDR2 SASEGT. In DNA form, the CDR3 reads TGTGCCAGCTTCTTAACAGGGGGCGCGGGGGAGCAGTACTTC. Protein: CASFLTGGAGEQYF.

V is TRBV5-8 and J is TRBJ2-1, with D possibly TRBD1 on 5 matching bases. V was pared by 6 bases and J by 7 bases, with 23 bases between. The CDR3 length is 16 residues. Germline loops: CDR1 SGHTS, CDR2 YDEGEE. The chain's CDR3 is CASNSPRQGSKNEQFF. The DNA of the CDR3 is TGTGCCAGCAACTCGCCCCGGCAGGGCAGCAAGAATGAGCAGTTCTTC.

The rearrangement links TRBV7-2 to TRBJ2-3, with D hard to call. In germline, CDR1 is SGHTA, CDR2 FQGNSA. The CDR3 is 13 residues long. The germline V and J ends were trimmed by 1 base and 6 bases, with 8 bases remaining between them. The DNA for the CDR3 is TGTGCCAGCAGCTTAGGGGCCGTCGATACGCAGTATTTT. Its protein is CASSLGAVDTQYF.

The chain recombines TRBV13 with TRBJ1-6; D is ambiguous. From germline, CDR1 is PRHDT and CDR2 FYEKMQ (reference sequence). V was trimmed by 0 bases and J by 12 bases, leaving 9 bases between them. The CDR3 covers 13 residues. CDR3 in amino acids: CASSLGQVRPLHF. The CDR3 DNA reads as TGTGCCAGCAGCTTAGGCCAGGTACGACCCCTCCACTTT.

The chain is built from TRBV4-1 and TRBJ2-6; no clear D. Per the germline V gene, CDR1 is MGHRA and CDR2 is YSYEKL. Trimming cost V 1 base and J 4 bases, with 5 bases left between them. This CDR3 region has 14 residues. The CDR3 coding sequence is TGCGCCAGCAGCCAAGTGGCCGGGGCCAACGTCCTGACTTTC. Protein sequence: CASSQVAGANVLTF.

This clone was seen a handful of times. The chain uses TRBV7-3 and TRBJ1-1; the D is unclear. Per germline, CDR1 SGHTA and CDR2 FQGTGA. Trimming pared 4 bases from V and 7 bases from J, leaving 10 bases between. The CDR3 spans 12 residues. For the CDR3, the DNA is TGTGCCAGCAGCTCTAACACATATGAAGCTTTCTTT. Translation gives CASSSNTYEAFF. Together with reference TRBV7-3 and TRBJ1-1, the CDR3 gives the full variable domain: GAGVSQTPSNKVTEKGKYVELRCDPISGHTALYWYRQSLGQGPEFLIYFQGTGAADDSGLPNDRFFAVRPEGSVSTLKIQRTERGDSAVYLCASSSNTYEAFFGQGTRLTVV.

With respect to this clone: In the same sample, other DNA sequences code for this CDR3. This chain connects TRBV6-1 to TRBJ1-5; unclear D gene. The CDR3 contains 15 residues. From germline, CDR1 is MNHNS and CDR2 SASEGT. V lost 3 bases and J 1 base, leaving 10 bases between the germline ends. The CDR3 region is CASSDPVASNQPQHF. In nucleotides, the CDR3 is TGTGCCAGCAGTGATCCCGTTGCGAGCAATCAGCCCCAGCATTTT.